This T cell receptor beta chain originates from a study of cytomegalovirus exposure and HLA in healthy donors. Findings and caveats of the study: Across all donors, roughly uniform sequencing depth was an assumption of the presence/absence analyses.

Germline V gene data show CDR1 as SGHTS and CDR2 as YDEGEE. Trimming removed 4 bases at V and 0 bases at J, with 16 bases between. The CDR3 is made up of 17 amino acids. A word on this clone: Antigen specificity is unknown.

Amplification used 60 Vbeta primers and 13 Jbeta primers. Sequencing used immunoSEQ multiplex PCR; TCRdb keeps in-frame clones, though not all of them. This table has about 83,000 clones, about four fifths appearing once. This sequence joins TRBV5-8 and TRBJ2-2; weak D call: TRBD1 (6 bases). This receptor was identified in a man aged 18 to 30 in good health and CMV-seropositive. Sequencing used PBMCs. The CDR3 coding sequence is TGTGCCAGCAGCCGGATGTTGACAGGTTCGAACACCGGGGAGCTGTTTTTT. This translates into CASSRMLTGSNTGELFF.